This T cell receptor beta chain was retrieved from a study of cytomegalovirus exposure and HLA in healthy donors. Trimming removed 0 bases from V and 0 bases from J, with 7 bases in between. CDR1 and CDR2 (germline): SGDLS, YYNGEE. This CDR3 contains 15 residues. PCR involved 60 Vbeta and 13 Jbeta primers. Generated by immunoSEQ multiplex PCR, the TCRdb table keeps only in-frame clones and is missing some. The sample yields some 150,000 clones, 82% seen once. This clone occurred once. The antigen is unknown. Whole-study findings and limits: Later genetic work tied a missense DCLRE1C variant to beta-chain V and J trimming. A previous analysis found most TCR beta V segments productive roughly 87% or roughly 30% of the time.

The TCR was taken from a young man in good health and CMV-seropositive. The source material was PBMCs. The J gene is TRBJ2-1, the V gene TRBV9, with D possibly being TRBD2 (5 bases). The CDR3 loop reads CASSVGTSSYNEQFF. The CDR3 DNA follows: TGTGCCAGCAGCGTAGGAACTAGCTCCTACAATGAGCAGTTCTTC.